This T cell receptor (beta chain) is from a study of chemoradiotherapy in HPV16-positive cancers. Findings of the study overall: Candidate HPV-specific clones and E7-related TCR motifs grew in tumor during treatment.

Clones were sequenced by immunoSEQ multiplex PCR, and TCRdb holds only the in-frame ones, with some missing. The table lists about 39,000 clones, roughly 77% of them singletons. Details on this clone: Its antigen is unknown.

This sample comprised blood, obtained from a patient who underwent chemoradiotherapy. The receptor was derived from a human donor with HPV-associated anogenital cancer.

For the CDR3, the DNA is TGTGCCAGCAGCGGACTTCCATTTGATACGCAGTATTTT. Its protein is CASSGLPFDTQYF. J is TRBJ2-3 and V is TRBV7-9, with a tentative D call TRBD2 (5 bases). The CDR3 sequence is 13 residues long. V lost 5 bases and J 6 bases, leaving 12 bases between the germline ends. Germline V gene lookup returns CDR1 SEHNR and CDR2 FQNEAQ (reference sequence). The full variable domain, its missing parts supplied by reference TRBV7-9 and TRBJ2-3, is DTGVSQNPRHKITKRGQNVTFRCDPISEHNRLYWYRQTLGQGPEFLTYFQNEAQLEKSRLLSDRFSAERPKGSFSTLEIQRTEQGDSAMYLCASSGLPFDTQYFGPGTRLTVL.